A selection of T cell receptor beta chains follows, all from one sample in a study of early stage breast cancer tumors. Using immunoSEQ multiplex PCR, the repertoire was profiled, and TCRdb retains in-frame clones only, with some absent. The sample has some 5,000 clones, 61% seen once. The source material was breast tumor tissue. These receptors all stem from a person aged 50-59 years with breast cancer. The CDR3 runs from the conserved cysteine through the conserved F or W. The D gene is left open where the match is weak. Some rows mark clone size as missing; the rest say once, few, many or name a class of expanded clone.

TRBJ2-7,.,TRBD2,14,TRBV2,CASRVTSGTYEQYF,TGTGCCAGCAGAGTAACTAGCGGAACCTACGAGCAGTACTTC
TRBJ2-2,.,.,15,TRBV9,CASSVVGGNTGELFF,TGTGCCAGCAGCGTGGTCGGGGGAAACACCGGGGAGCTGTTTTTT
TRBJ1-1,.,TRBD1,15,TRBV5-6,CASSLGDRPNTEAFF,TGTGCCAGCAGCTTGGGGGACAGACCTAACACTGAAGCTTTCTTT
TRBJ2-3,once,TRBD2,16,TRBV18,CASSPFGSGRLDTQYF,TGTGCCAGCTCACCATTTGGTAGCGGGAGATTAGATACGCAGTATTTT
TRBJ2-1,.,.,15,TRBV14,CASSLGASSYNEQFF,TGTGCCAGCAGCCTGGGGGCCAGCTCCTACAATGAGCAGTTCTTC
TRBJ2-5,few,.,15,TRBV7-9,CASSWGGSDQETQYF,TGTGCCAGCAGCTGGGGCGGGTCTGACCAAGAGACCCAGTACTTC
TRBJ1-2,.,.,17,TRBV30,CAQVARARRGWVDGYTF,TGTGCCCAGGTCGCGAGGGCCAGGAGGGGTTGGGTGGATGGCTACACCTTC
TRBJ2-3,.,TRBD2,16,TRBV7-3,CASSPGPSGGTDTQYF,TGTGCCAGCAGCCCAGGGCCTAGCGGGGGCACAGATACGCAGTATTTT
TRBJ1-2,.,.,15,TRBV2,CASSSPQDLNYGYTF,TGTGCCAGCAGCTCCCCTCAGGACCTTAACTATGGCTACACCTTC
TRBJ2-7,.,TRBD1,15,TRBV10-3,CAISDRGTGIYEQYF,TGTGCCATCAGTGACAGAGGGACAGGGATCTACGAGCAGTACTTC
TRBJ1-1,.,.,14,TRBV6-5,CASSYFSGHLGAFF,TGTGCCAGCAGTTACTTTTCCGGCCACCTTGGAGCTTTCTTT
TRBJ1-4,few,.,13,TRBV6-5,CASSFATNEKLFF,TGTGCCAGCAGTTTTGCAACTAATGAAAAACTGTTTTTT
TRBJ1-1,.,.,16,TRBV6-6,CASSLLPADMGPEAFF,TGTGCCAGCAGTCTCCTCCCGGCCGACATGGGGCCTGAAGCTTTCTTT
TRBJ2-1,few,.,17,TRBV14,CASSQGGASVSYNEQFF,TGTGCCAGCAGCCAAGGTGGGGCGTCGGTCTCCTACAATGAGCAGTTCTTC
TRBJ2-1,.,TRBD2,15,TRBV6-1,CASSEVASGRVEQFF,TGTGCCAGCAGTGAAGTGGCTAGCGGGAGGGTTGAGCAGTTCTTC
TRBJ2-7,.,.,13,TRBV4-1,CASSQAGSPEQYF,TGCGCCAGCAGCCAAGCCGGGAGCCCCGAGCAGTACTTC
TRBJ2-2,.,.,12,TRBV6-1,CASSVTTGELFF,TGTGCCAGCAGTGTGACAACCGGGGAGCTGTTTTTT
TRBJ2-4,.,TRBD2,19,TRBV4-2,CASSQVGTSGPLAKNIQYF,TGTGCCAGCAGCCAAGTGGGGACTAGCGGGCCATTAGCCAAAAACATTCAGTACTTC
TRBJ2-3,.,TRBD2,15,TRBV19,CASSVTSGGTDTQYF,TGTGCCAGTAGTGTTACTAGCGGGGGCACAGATACGCAGTATTTT
TRBJ2-7,once,.,16,TRBV19,CASSVTRGAGSREQYF,TGTGCCAGTAGCGTAACCCGGGGGGCAGGGTCTCGCGAGCAGTACTTC
TRBJ2-1,once,TRBD2,14,TRBV13,CASSGSGGANEQFF,TGTGCCAGCAGCGGAAGCGGGGGGGCTAATGAGCAGTTCTTC
TRBJ1-5,medium-sized,TRBD1,14,TRBV10-3,CAISGDRAYQPQHF,TGTGCCATCAGTGGAGACAGGGCTTATCAGCCCCAGCATTTT
TRBJ2-2,.,.,15,TRBV5-1,CASSLLSANTGELFF,TGCGCCAGCAGCTTGTTAAGCGCGAACACCGGGGAGCTGTTTTTT
TRBJ2-2,.,TRBD2,15,TRBV13,CASSTSGANTGELFF,TGTGCCAGCAGCACAAGCGGGGCTAACACCGGGGAGCTGTTTTTT
TRBJ1-6,.,TRBD1,15,TRBV27,CASGTGYSYNSPLHF,TGTGCCAGTGGGACAGGGTATTCCTATAATTCACCCCTCCACTTT
TRBJ2-2,few,TRBD1,16,TRBV9,CASSVVAGGHTGELFF,TGTGCCAGCAGCGTAGTGGCAGGGGGCCATACCGGGGAGCTGTTTTTT
TRBJ1-5,.,TRBD1,13,TRBV6-1,CASVDRPNQPQHF,TGTGCCAGCGTGGACAGGCCCAATCAGCCCCAGCATTTT
TRBJ2-3,.,.,14,TRBV9,CASSVGGARDTQYF,TGTGCCAGCAGCGTTGGGGGGGCCCGGGATACGCAGTATTTT
TRBJ1-3,.,.,16,TRBV5-6,CASSFGGGQGRNTIYF,TGTGCCAGCAGCTTCGGAGGGGGGCAAGGCAGAAACACCATATATTTT
TRBJ2-7,.,.,15,TRBV11-3,CASSLVRELFYEQYF,TGTGCCAGCAGCTTAGTCCGGGAACTCTTCTACGAGCAGTACTTC
TRBJ2-3,.,.,16,TRBV5-4,CASSSRLETSADTQYF,TGTGCCAGCAGCTCCCGACTGGAAACCAGCGCAGATACGCAGTATTTT